This is a list of T cell receptor beta chains from one sample in a study of regulatory T cells in long-lasting Graves disease. In TCRdb, the multiplex PCR reads were re-called with MiXCR into one record per CDR3 protein. The sample contains around 250,000 distinct CDR3 sequences, approximately 18% of which appear only once. These same records also appear under a second study, on T cells in Graves' hyperthyroidism and ophthalmopathy.

Source: peripheral blood mononuclear cells (PBMCs), taken at new diagnosis, from a patient treated with antithyroid drugs. The source is a woman aged 25 to 45 with Graves disease. Both conserved end residues are part of each CDR3. The D gene is left open where the match is weak. Size is stated for part of the rows, as once, few or many counts, or as a class when the clone is expanded.

many	TRBV5-1	TRBJ1-2	-	CASSLVGEGYTF	TGCGCCAGCAGCTTGGTTGGGGAAGGCTACACCTTC
many	TRBV10-3	TRBJ2-5	-	CAISDGEQETQYF	TGTGCCATCAGTGACGGAGAACAAGAGACCCAGTACTTC
many	TRBV5-1	TRBJ1-4	TRBD1	CASSFGRGLREKLFF	TGTGCCAGCAGCTTTGGCAGGGGGTTGAGAGAAAAACTGTTTTTT
-	TRBV12-3/TRBV12-4	TRBJ1-2	-	CASSNNIQGNGYTF	TGTGCCAGCAGTAATAACATCCAGGGGAATGGCTACACCTTC
many	TRBV2	TRBJ1-1	TRBD1	CASGGLLPGQVNTEAFF	TGTGCCAGCGGGGGCCTATTACCGGGACAGGTGAACACTGAAGCTTTCTTT
many	TRBV5-1	TRBJ2-3	-	CASKPTRLTDTQYF	TGCGCCAGCAAACCTACCCGACTCACAGATACGCAGTATTTT
many	TRBV4-1	TRBJ2-2	-	CASSQGLANTGELFF	TGCGCCAGCAGCCAAGGTCTCGCGAACACCGGGGAGCTGTTTTTT
many	TRBV7-9	TRBJ2-1	-	CASTPGSNEQFF	TGTGCCAGCACCCCCGGGAGTAATGAGCAGTTCTTC
many	TRBV12-3/TRBV12-4	TRBJ2-7	TRBD2	CASSKRGGNEQYF	TGTGCCAGCAGCAAGCGGGGAGGAAACGAGCAGTACTTC
-	TRBV20-1	TRBJ2-7	TRBD1	CSAPGQGNYEQYF	TGCAGTGCCCCGGGACAGGGGAACTACGAGCAGTACTTC
-	TRBV7-9	TRBJ2-5	TRBD1	CASSRSRTGGAVETQYF	TGTGCCAGCAGCCGCTCCAGGACAGGGGGGGCCGTGGAGACCCAGTACTTC
many	TRBV24-1	TRBJ1-2	-	CATSDEPTLGYNYGYTF	TGTGCCACCAGTGATGAGCCCACTTTAGGGTACAACTATGGCTACACCTTC
-	TRBV24-1	TRBJ2-7	TRBD1	CATSAYGQGCYEQYF	TGTGCCACCAGTGCGTACGGACAGGGATGCTACGAGCAGTACTTC
many	TRBV2	TRBJ2-1	-	CASLNEQFF	TGTGCCAGCTTGAATGAGCAGTTCTTC
many	TRBV7-9	TRBJ2-7	TRBD1	CASTPLDRPTYEQYF	TGTGCCAGCACTCCTCTGGACAGGCCTACCTACGAGCAGTACTTC
many	TRBV3-1	TRBJ1-2	-	CASSQGRVYGYTF	TGTGCCAGCAGCCAAGGAAGGGTCTATGGCTACACCTTC
many	TRBV6-1	TRBJ2-2	-	CATETGIGELFF	TGTGCCACCGAGACAGGCATCGGGGAGCTGTTTTTT
many	TRBV5-5	TRBJ2-2	-	CASSLGGTSAGELFF	TGTGCCAGCAGCTTGGGTGGGACATCCGCCGGGGAGCTGTTTTTT
-	TRBV20-1	TRBJ2-7	TRBD2	CSARDLAGAGYEQYF	TGCAGTGCTAGAGATTTAGCGGGGGCCGGCTACGAGCAGTACTTC
many	TRBV5-1	TRBJ2-3	TRBD2	CASSLSGGFTDTQYF	TGCGCCAGCAGCTTAAGCGGGGGTTTCACAGATACGCAGTATTTT
many	TRBV20-1	TRBJ2-7	-	CSTRDTGYEQYF	TGCAGTACCCGGGATACGGGCTACGAGCAGTACTTC
many	TRBV5-1	TRBJ1-1	-	CASSPPEVNTEAFF	TGTGCCAGCAGCCCCCCGGAGGTGAACACTGAAGCTTTCTTT
many	TRBV20-1	TRBJ1-5	-	CSARDIGDQPQHF	TGCAGTGCTAGAGATATTGGGGATCAGCCCCAGCATTTT
many	TRBV19	TRBJ1-2	-	CASTFLNSNYGYTF	TGTGCCAGTACCTTCCTAAACAGTAACTATGGCTACACCTTC
many	TRBV7-6	TRBJ1-6	-	CASSTTSGVGSPLHF	TGTGCCAGCAGCACCACTTCAGGGGTCGGTTCACCCCTCCACTTT
-	TRBV12-3/TRBV12-4	TRBJ2-7	-	CASSSLRYEQYF	TGTGCCAGCAGTTCGCTCCGATACGAGCAGTACTTC
many	TRBV20-1	TRBJ2-4	TRBD2	CSATSSGGVAKNIQYF	TGCAGTGCCACGTCCTCGGGGGGAGTAGCCAAAAACATTCAGTACTTC
many	TRBV4-1	TRBJ2-1	-	CASSQDVNEQFF	TGCGCCAGCAGCCAAGACGTGAATGAGCAGTTCTTC
many	TRBV25-1	TRBJ1-6	-	CASSGRFVGSSSYNSPLHF	TGTGCCAGCAGCGGACGGTTTGTGGGGTCAAGCTCCTATAATTCACCCCTCCACTTT
many	TRBV3-1	TRBJ2-1	-	CASSHGQAYNEQFF	TGTGCCAGCAGCCATGGGCAGGCCTACAATGAGCAGTTCTTC
many	TRBV6-2/TRBV6-3	TRBJ2-7	-	CASSYSRFREAYEQYF	TGTGCCAGCAGTTACTCGAGATTCAGGGAGGCCTACGAGCAGTACTTC
many	TRBV5-4	TRBJ1-2	TRBD1	CASRWLTGAGGYTF	TGTGCCAGCAGATGGCTGACAGGGGCGGGGGGCTACACCTTC
few	TRBV5-1	TRBJ2-6	-	CASSLASYSGANVLTF	TGCGCCAGCAGCTTGGCCAGTTACTCTGGGGCCAACGTCCTGACTTTC
many	TRBV27	TRBJ1-4	-	CASSSPGRWEKLFF	TGTGCCAGCAGTTCCCCAGGGAGATGGGAAAAACTGTTTTTT
many	TRBV19	TRBJ1-1	-	CASSTIFGARNTEAFF	TGTGCCAGTAGTACCATCTTCGGGGCGCGGAACACTGAAGCTTTCTTT
-	TRBV3-1	TRBJ2-7	TRBD1	CASSQPGTGIAYEQYF	TGTGCCAGCAGTCAACCCGGGACAGGGATAGCTTACGAGCAGTACTTC
many	TRBV20-1	TRBJ2-5	-	CSARDGEGTWGQETQYF	TGCAGTGCTAGAGATGGCGAGGGGACCTGGGGCCAAGAGACCCAGTACTTC
few	TRBV12-3/TRBV12-4	TRBJ1-1	-	CASSSPDNTEAFF	TGTGCCAGCAGTTCCCCAGACAACACTGAAGCTTTCTTT
many	TRBV6-1	TRBJ1-1	-	CASTPSRVAEAFF	TGTGCCAGCACCCCCTCCCGGGTCGCTGAAGCTTTCTTT
many	TRBV7-2	TRBJ2-7	TRBD1	CASSTGQTYYEQYF	TGTGCCAGCAGCACGGGACAGACCTACTACGAGCAGTACTTC
few	TRBV27	TRBJ2-1	-	CASGLTGYNEQFF	TGTGCCAGCGGTCTTACAGGATACAATGAGCAGTTCTTC
-	TRBV27	TRBJ2-6	-	CASSPRGLSGANVLTF	TGTGCCAGCAGTCCCCGGGGCCTCTCTGGGGCCAACGTCCTGACTTTC
-	TRBV6-1	TRBJ1-6	TRBD1	CASSREDRGFGSPLHF	TGTGCCAGCAGCCGAGAGGACAGGGGGTTCGGTTCACCCCTCCACTTT
many	TRBV20-1	TRBJ2-2	TRBD2	CSARTSGGHTGELFF	TGCAGTGCCCGGACTAGCGGGGGGCACACCGGGGAGCTGTTTTTT
many	TRBV20-1	TRBJ2-1	TRBD1	CSATTGTGVGEQFF	TGCAGTGCTACGACCGGGACAGGGGTGGGTGAGCAGTTCTTC
-	TRBV10-3	TRBJ2-1	TRBD1	CAIKGQGAYNEQFF	TGTGCCATCAAGGGACAGGGCGCCTACAATGAGCAGTTCTTC
many	TRBV12-3/TRBV12-4	TRBJ2-1	-	CASSQGGPRMNEQFF	TGTGCCAGCAGTCAAGGGGGGCCCCGGATGAATGAGCAGTTCTTC
many	TRBV2	TRBJ1-1	-	CASMVWVNTEAFF	TGTGCCAGCATGGTATGGGTGAACACTGAAGCTTTCTTT
many	TRBV14	TRBJ1-1	TRBD1	CASSQGDSYTEAFF	TGTGCCAGCAGCCAAGGGGACAGTTACACTGAAGCTTTCTTT
-	TRBV20-1	TRBJ2-1	TRBD2	CSASGGATMDEQFF	TGCAGTGCTAGCGGGGGGGCCACTATGGATGAGCAGTTCTTC
-	TRBV19	TRBJ2-1	-	CASRAVHIYNEQFF	TGTGCCAGTAGGGCAGTTCACATCTACAATGAGCAGTTCTTC
many	TRBV27	TRBJ1-5	TRBD1	CASSNYQGAMGNQPQHF	TGTGCCAGCAGCAATTACCAGGGGGCTATGGGCAATCAGCCCCAGCATTTT
-	TRBV3-1	TRBJ2-6	-	CASSQDLLGSGANVLTF	TGTGCCAGCAGCCAAGATTTGTTGGGGTCTGGGGCCAACGTCCTGACTTTC
many	TRBV4-1	TRBJ1-4	-	CASSQGFRTVDEKLFF	TGCGCCAGCAGCCAAGGGTTCCGGACAGTGGATGAAAAACTGTTTTTT
many	TRBV4-1	TRBJ1-3	TRBD1	CASRDTTGVPSGNTIYF	TGCGCCAGCAGGGACACGACAGGGGTACCCTCTGGAAACACCATATATTTT
many	TRBV12-3/TRBV12-4	TRBJ2-7	TRBD1	CASSAPGQGAGEQYF	TGTGCCAGCAGTGCCCCGGGACAGGGGGCGGGGGAGCAGTACTTC